This T cell receptor beta chain came from a study of Graves' ophthalmopathy and Graves' hyperthyroidism. Across the study: Blood was drawn at initial diagnosis, before any treatment.

This clonotype was seen many times. The authors amplified TCR beta CDR3 regions from RNA transcripts. The workflow started with a first-round RT-PCR run with HTBI primers and then moved on to a second-round multiplex PCR. Via MiXCR, TCRdb re-called the multiplex PCR reads, giving one row per CDR3 protein. The sample gives about 480,000 distinct CDR3 sequences, approximately 14% of which show up once; roughly 10% is in the top ten. Sequencing was done on a sample of blood. This receptor was identified in a woman in her thirties with Graves' ophthalmopathy.

CDR3 nucleotides: TGTGCCTGGACGGCGGGGTACACTGAAGCTTTCTTT. It encodes CAWTAGYTEAFF. The chain couples TRBV30 to TRBJ1-1, with D unclear. The CDR3 extends over 12 amino acids. Germline loops: CDR1 GTSNPN, CDR2 SVGIG (reference sequence). V lost 4 bases, J lost 3 bases, and 9 bases lay in between.